A selection of T cell receptor beta chains follows, all from one sample in a study of OX40 agonist ivuxolimab in advanced cancers. The assay was immunoSEQ multiplex PCR, and TCRdb's table has in-frame clones only and misses some. The table shows tens of thousands of clones, with about 91% occurring only once. Material: CD4+ or CD8+ T cells sorted from blood, obtained in a trial of the OX40 agonist ivuxolimab. All receptors derive from an adult with an advanced solid tumor such as melanoma, head and neck, liver or kidney cancer. Each CDR3 is given with its conserved first and last residue. D genes are given only for firm matches. A row's size may be missing; if present it is once, few, many or a size class.

- | TRBJ1-2 | once | TRBV28 | CASSFLNPLANYGYTF | TGTGCCAGCAGTTTCCTTAATCCCTTAGCGAATTATGGCTACACCTTC
- | TRBJ2-1 | - | TRBV29-1 | CSARSSYNEQFF | TGCAGCGCAAGAAGCTCCTACAATGAGCAGTTCTTC
TRBD1 | TRBJ1-2 | - | TRBV6-1 | CASSEGMAGGRRGYTF | TGTGCCAGCAGTGAAGGGATGGCAGGGGGCCGTCGGGGCTACACCTTC
TRBD2 | TRBJ2-3 | - | TRBV7-6 | CASSPTRRENTDTQYF | TGTGCCAGCAGCCCAACACGGCGGGAGAACACAGATACGCAGTATTTT
- | TRBJ2-3 | - | TRBV5-1 | CASSPYTDTQYF | TGCGCCAGCAGCCCGTACACAGATACGCAGTATTTT
- | TRBJ2-1 | - | TRBV5-1 | CASSFDSSSYNEQFF | TGCGCCAGCAGCTTTGACAGCAGCTCCTACAATGAGCAGTTCTTC
- | TRBJ2-1 | once | TRBV7-3 | CASSLIAGPYNEQFF | TGTGCCAGCAGCTTAATTGCGGGGCCCTACAATGAGCAGTTCTTC
- | TRBJ1-3 | - | TRBV9 | CASSTTRGPHSGNTIYF | TGTGCCAGCAGCACGACCCGGGGCCCACACTCTGGAAACACCATATATTTT
- | TRBJ2-1 | - | TRBV5-6 | CASSFGTNNEQFF | TGTGCCAGCAGCTTCGGCACGAACAATGAGCAGTTCTTC
- | TRBJ1-1 | - | TRBV4-1 | CASSQPGQNTEAFF | TGCGCCAGCAGCCAACCGGGACAAAACACTGAAGCTTTCTTT
TRBD1 | TRBJ2-7 | - | TRBV19 | CASSLLQGLSYEQYF | TGTGCCAGTAGTCTATTACAGGGGCTCTCCTACGAGCAGTACTTC
- | TRBJ2-2 | - | TRBV5-1 | CASSLVLTGELFF | TGCGCCAGCAGCTTGGTACTCACCGGGGAGCTGTTTTTT
TRBD1 | TRBJ1-6 | - | TRBV19 | CASSKRQGSSYNSPLHF | TGTGCCAGTAGTAAACGACAGGGAAGCTCCTATAATTCACCCCTCCACTTT
- | TRBJ1-1 | - | TRBV29-1 | CSGGASGLTEAFF | TGCAGCGGGGGGGCCAGCGGACTCACTGAAGCTTTCTTT
TRBD2 | TRBJ2-5 | - | TRBV7-2 | CASSLARGEGETQYF | TGTGCCAGCAGCTTAGCGCGGGGGGAGGGAGAGACCCAGTACTTC
- | TRBJ1-2 | - | TRBV5-6 | CASSLWREGYTF | TGTGCCAGCAGCTTATGGAGGGAAGGCTACACCTTC
TRBD1 | TRBJ1-5 | - | TRBV29-1 | CSVEDGSGGQPQHF | TGCAGCGTTGAAGATGGATCAGGGGGACAGCCCCAGCATTTT
TRBD1 | TRBJ2-1 | - | TRBV4-1 | CASSHLTGTGGTNEQFF | TGCGCCAGCAGCCACTTGACCGGGACAGGGGGTACCAATGAGCAGTTCTTC
- | TRBJ2-1 | - | TRBV15 | CATSSRFNEQFF | TGTGCCACCAGTTCACGCTTCAATGAGCAGTTCTTC
- | TRBJ2-2 | - | TRBV5-1 | CASSLNTGELFF | TGCGCCAGCAGCTTGAACACCGGGGAGCTGTTTTTT
- | TRBJ1-2 | - | TRBV2 | CASSVLRRGYTF | TGTGCCAGCAGTGTTTTAAGGAGAGGCTACACCTTC
TRBD1 | TRBJ1-6 | - | TRBV5-6 | CASSSTQGWKSPLHF | TGTGCCAGCAGCTCAACACAGGGGTGGAAATCACCCCTCCACTTT
- | TRBJ1-2 | - | TRBV19 | CASSMFGENYGYTF | TGTGCCAGTAGTATGTTTGGCGAAAACTATGGCTACACCTTC
- | TRBJ1-1 | - | TRBV6-5 | CASSYSGQYTEAFF | TGTGCCAGCAGTTACTCCGGACAGTACACTGAAGCTTTCTTT
- | TRBJ1-5 | - | TRBV19 | CASSIPAAKGYSNQPQHF | TGTGCCAGTAGTATACCTGCGGCAAAGGGCTATAGCAATCAGCCCCAGCATTTT
TRBD2 | TRBJ2-3 | - | TRBV30 | CAWSAPRAGGPYIADTQYF | TGTGCCTGGAGTGCTCCTCGCGCGGGAGGGCCATATATCGCAGATACGCAGTATTTT
TRBD1 | TRBJ1-5 | - | TRBV5-6 | CASSLSFGQGSNQPQHF | TGTGCCAGCAGCTTATCCTTCGGACAGGGTAGTAATCAGCCCCAGCATTTT
TRBD1 | TRBJ1-2 | - | TRBV7-8 | CASSSGTGGYLRGYTF | TGTGCCAGCAGCTCTGGGACAGGGGGGTATCTTCGTGGCTACACCTTC
TRBD1 | TRBJ2-7 | - | TRBV2 | CASRPGTGAYEQYF | TGTGCCAGCAGACCCGGGACAGGTGCCTACGAGCAGTACTTC
- | TRBJ1-3 | - | TRBV25-1 | CASSAPQTGSGNTIYF | TGTGCCAGCAGTGCCCCCCAAACAGGGTCTGGAAACACCATATATTTT
TRBD1 | TRBJ2-3 | - | TRBV19 | CATRPRTGADTQYF | TGTGCCACCAGGCCTCGGACAGGGGCAGATACGCAGTATTTT
TRBD1 | TRBJ2-2 | - | TRBV6-5 | CASSLGQGPTGELFF | TGTGCCAGCAGTTTGGGACAGGGACCCACCGGGGAGCTGTTTTTT
- | TRBJ2-6 | once | TRBV7-6 | CASSLSSGAGNSSGANVLTF | TGTGCCAGCAGCTTATCTTCTGGGGCAGGGAATTCCTCTGGGGCCAACGTCCTGACTTTC
- | TRBJ1-2 | - | TRBV9 | CASSVGDRPYGYTF | TGTGCCAGCAGCGTAGGAGACAGGCCCTATGGCTACACCTTC
- | TRBJ2-5 | - | TRBV7-8 | CASSLNNQETQYF | TGTGCCAGCAGCTTGAACAACCAAGAGACCCAGTACTTC
- | TRBJ2-1 | - | TRBV6-6 | CASSYGGLYNEQFF | TGTGCCAGCAGTTATGGAGGGTTGTACAATGAGCAGTTCTTC
- | TRBJ1-1 | - | TRBV27 | CASSYRLNTEAFF | TGTGCCAGCAGTTACAGACTGAACACTGAAGCTTTCTTT
- | TRBJ2-3 | - | TRBV7-3 | CASSLNRDTQYF | TGTGCCAGCAGCTTGAATCGAGATACGCAGTATTTT
TRBD1 | TRBJ1-2 | once | TRBV18 | CASSPNLDRVGGYTF | TGTGCCAGCTCACCTAACCTGGACAGGGTCGGCGGCTACACCTTC
TRBD1 | TRBJ1-4 | once | TRBV7-9 | CASSAGTGNEKLFF | TGTGCCAGCAGCGCCGGGACAGGGAATGAAAAACTGTTTTTT
- | TRBJ2-5 | - | TRBV7-8 | CASRMTFRDGHQETQYF | TGTGCCAGCAGGATGACTTTTCGGGATGGGCACCAAGAGACCCAGTACTTC
- | TRBJ1-1 | - | TRBV6-1 | CASSTGLVNTEAFF | TGTGCCAGCAGCACAGGGCTAGTGAACACTGAAGCTTTCTTT
TRBD1 | TRBJ2-7 | few | TRBV7-2 | CASSSDRGSYEQYF | TGTGCCAGCAGTTCTGACAGGGGCTCCTACGAGCAGTACTTC
TRBD2 | TRBJ2-5 | - | TRBV6-1 | CASALSGGARETQYF | TGTGCCAGCGCCCTTAGCGGGGGGGCTAGAGAGACCCAGTACTTC
TRBD1 | TRBJ1-1 | - | TRBV13 | CASKRDRGVGTEAFF | TGTGCCAGCAAACGGGACAGGGGAGTTGGGACTGAAGCTTTCTTT
- | TRBJ2-2 | - | TRBV7-2 | CASSLSNTGELFF | TGTGCCAGCAGCTTATCGAACACCGGGGAGCTGTTTTTT
TRBD1 | TRBJ2-7 | - | TRBV18 | CASSRGQESYEQYF | TGTGCCAGCTCACGGGGACAGGAATCCTACGAGCAGTACTTC
TRBD2 | TRBJ2-1 | - | TRBV15 | CATSPSGRGYNEQFF | TGTGCCACCAGCCCAAGCGGGAGGGGATACAATGAGCAGTTCTTC
TRBD1 | TRBJ2-7 | - | TRBV12-5 | CASGLVLGQDSYEQYF | TGTGCTAGTGGTTTGGTATTAGGACAGGATTCCTACGAGCAGTACTTC
- | TRBJ2-1 | once | TRBV19 | CASSTIQGGNEQFF | TGTGCCAGTAGTACAATACAGGGAGGGAATGAGCAGTTCTTC
- | TRBJ1-2 | - | TRBV18 | CASSLNPGSGYGYTF | TGTGCCAGCTCACTCAACCCGGGCTCGGGCTATGGCTACACCTTC